This T cell receptor (beta chain) was captured in a study of cytomegalovirus exposure and HLA in healthy donors. Study context: Caucasian-associated ancestry cluster membership applied to less than 85% of around 400 genotyped donors. Study-wide points: The authors later found TCR association rates varying by HLA locus, with DRB1 most and HLA-C fewest. Highly shared sequence variants in one cluster were likely a sequencing artifact. Later analysis associated a missense DCLRE1C variant with TCR beta V- and J-gene trimming.

PCR was performed using 60 Vbeta and 13 Jbeta primers. This table comes from immunoSEQ multiplex PCR, and its TCRdb copy is limited to in-frame clones, with some not included. The sample consists of under 50,000 clones, 75% to 90% of them appearing once. This CDR3 spans 12 amino acids. V was shortened by 1 base and J by 10 bases, with 10 bases between the two germline ends. CDR1 is SGHNT, CDR2 YENEEA, per germline. Comment on this clone: Its specificity is not known.

J is TRBJ1-2 and V is TRBV11-3; D gene unclear. Sequencing was carried out using PBMCs. The clonotype comes from a woman in her thirties or forties in good health and CMV-seropositive. In DNA, the CDR3 is TGTGCCAGCAGCTTAGGGCAGAATGACTACACCTTC. Amino acids: CASSLGQNDYTF.